Following are 13 T cell receptor beta chains from one sample sequenced in a study of CXCR3-negative and CXCR3-positive naive CD8 T cells. UMI-labeled 5' RACE TRB cDNA libraries were prepared from the cells. TCRdb reprocessed the 5' RACE reads, with one entry per CDR3 protein and no DNA. The table lists 60,000 to 65,000 distinct CDR3 sequences, with around 5% in the top ten. Study-level points and caveats: CXCR3-expressing naive cells carried TRB CDR3s more hydrophobic than those of CXCR3-negative naive cells.

Their antigens are not known. Sequenced material: naive CXCR3+ CD8+ T cells from blood. The subset: CD45RO-CCR7+CD27+CD95- naive CD8+ T cells expressing CXCR3 (TNR3+). The receptors come from a human donor in good health. Some clones in this sample may be carry-over from other donors' samples.

The V call is TRBV15, the J call TRBJ1-6. Looked up from germline, CDR1 is LNHNV and CDR2 is YYDKDF (reference sequence). The CDR3 is 13 residues long. The CDR3 loop is CATSSGENSPLHF.

This sequence joins TRBV11-2 and TRBJ1-5; the D gene TCRdb calls, TRBD1, cannot be checked with no DNA. The V gene's germline CDR1 is SGHAT and CDR2 FQNNGV. There are 15 residues in the CDR3. This CDR3 reads CASSLVGAGNQPQHF.

The chain employs TRBV19 and TRBJ1-5; there is no DNA to check the TCRdb D call of TRBD1. There are 15 residues in the CDR3. Germline CDR1 LNHDA, CDR2 SQIVND (reference sequence). The CDR3 region is CASTSGTRGNQPQHF.

This chain connects TRBV20-1 to TRBJ2-1; TCRdb's D gene call, TRBD2, goes unchecked for lack of DNA. Germline CDR1 DFQATT, CDR2 SNEGSKA (reference sequence). The CDR3 totals 16 residues. This CDR3 is CSASPSGRVSYNEQFF.

The chain links TRBV5-6 to TRBJ2-7; TCRdb calls TRBD1, which cannot be checked without DNA. The CDR3 sequence is 12 residues long. Per the germline V gene, CDR1 is SGHDT and CDR2 is YYEEEE. CDR3 region: CASSRDSLEQYF.

This chain joins TRBV7-2 and TRBJ2-7. The CDR3 runs 13 residues. The germline V gene encodes CDR1 SGHTA and CDR2 FQGNSA. CDR3 loop: CASSLGVTYEQYF.

The rearrangement links TRBV7-8 to TRBJ2-3. The CDR3 extends over 16 amino acids. Looked up from germline, CDR1 is SGHVS and CDR2 is FQNEAQ. The CDR3 sequence is CASSLLLSTSTDTQYF.

The rearrangement uses TRBV20-1 and TRBJ2-1; lacking DNA, the TRBD2 call made by TCRdb goes unchecked. Per germline, CDR1 DFQATT and CDR2 SNEGSKA (reference sequence). This CDR3 is 14 amino acids long. The CDR3 spells CGATGLALSDEQFF.

This sequence joins TRBV9 and TRBJ2-7. CDR3 size: 15 residues. Per germline, CDR1 SGDLS and CDR2 YYNGEE. CDR3 region: CASSVGSQVTREQYF.

The rearrangement joins TRBV15 to TRBJ2-7; no DNA is available, so the TRBD1 call from TCRdb remains unchecked. This CDR3 contains 17 residues. The germline V gene has CDR1 LNHNV and CDR2 YYDKDF (reference sequence). The CDR3 sequence: CATSRDPAGQGAGEQYF.

The chain couples TRBV7-9 to TRBJ2-7; checking the TCRdb D call of TRBD1 is not possible without DNA. Germline V gene lookup returns CDR1 SEHNR and CDR2 FQNEAQ (reference sequence). The CDR3 contains 15 residues. The CDR3 reads CASSFIGGLVNEQYF.

The chain links TRBV20-1 to TRBJ2-1; TCRdb gives TRBD2 as the D gene, but with no DNA this cannot be confirmed. CDR1 and CDR2 (germline): DFQATT, SNEGSKA (reference sequence). This CDR3 is 18 amino acids long. The CDR3 sequence: CSARDSHSGILAYNEQFF.

The CDR3 here is CSVDFQRGDAYNEQFF. The genes are TRBV29-1 and TRBJ2-1; the TRBD2 assignment by TCRdb is unverifiable without DNA. The CDR3 is 16 residues long. Germline V gene lookup returns CDR1 SQVTM and CDR2 ANQGSEA.